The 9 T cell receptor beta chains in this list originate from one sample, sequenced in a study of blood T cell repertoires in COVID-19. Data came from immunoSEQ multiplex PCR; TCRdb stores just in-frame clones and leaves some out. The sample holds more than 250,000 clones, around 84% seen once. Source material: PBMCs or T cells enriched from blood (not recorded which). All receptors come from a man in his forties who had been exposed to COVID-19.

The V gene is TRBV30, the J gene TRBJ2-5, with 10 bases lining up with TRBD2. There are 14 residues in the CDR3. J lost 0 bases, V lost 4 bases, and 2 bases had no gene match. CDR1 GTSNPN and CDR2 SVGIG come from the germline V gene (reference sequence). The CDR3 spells CAWTSGRNQETQYF. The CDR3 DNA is TGTGCCTGGACTAGCGGGAGAAACCAAGAGACCCAGTACTTC.

The CDR3 is CASSLASTGSLGYTF. Here the CDR3 DNA reads TGTGCCAGCAGCTTAGCATCGACAGGGTCCTTAGGCTACACCTTC. The chain employs TRBV7-2 and TRBJ1-2; 7 bases map to TRBD1. Per germline, CDR1 SGHTA and CDR2 FQGNSA. The CDR3 totals 15 residues. The V and J ends lost 0 bases and 8 bases, in that order; junction bases with no gene match: 9.

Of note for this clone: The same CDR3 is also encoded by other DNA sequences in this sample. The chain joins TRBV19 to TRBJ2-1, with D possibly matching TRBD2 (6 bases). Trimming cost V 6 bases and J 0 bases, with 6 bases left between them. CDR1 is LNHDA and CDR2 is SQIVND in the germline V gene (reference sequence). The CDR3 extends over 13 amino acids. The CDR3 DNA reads TGTGCCAGTAGCGGGAGCTCCTACAATGAGCAGTTCTTC. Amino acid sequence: CASSGSSYNEQFF.

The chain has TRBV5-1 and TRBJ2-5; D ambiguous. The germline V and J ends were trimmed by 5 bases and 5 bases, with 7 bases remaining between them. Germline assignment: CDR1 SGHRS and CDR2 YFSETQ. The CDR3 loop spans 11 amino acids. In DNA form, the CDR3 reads TGCGCCAGCAGGGCCGTCGAGACCCAGTACTTC. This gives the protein CASRAVETQYF. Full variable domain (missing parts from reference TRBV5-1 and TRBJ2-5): KAGVTQTPRYLIKTRGQQVTLSCSPISGHRSVSWYQQTPGQGLQFLFEYFSETQRNKGNFPGRFSGRQFSNSRSEMNVSTLELGDSALYLCASRAVETQYFGPGTRLLVL.

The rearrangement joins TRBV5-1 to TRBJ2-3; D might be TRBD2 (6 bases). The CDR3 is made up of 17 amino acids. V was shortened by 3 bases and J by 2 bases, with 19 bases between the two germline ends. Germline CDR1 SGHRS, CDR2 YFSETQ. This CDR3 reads CASSSNLGAGHTDTQYF. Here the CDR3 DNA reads TGCGCCAGCAGCTCCAATCTCGGAGCGGGTCACACAGATACGCAGTATTTT.

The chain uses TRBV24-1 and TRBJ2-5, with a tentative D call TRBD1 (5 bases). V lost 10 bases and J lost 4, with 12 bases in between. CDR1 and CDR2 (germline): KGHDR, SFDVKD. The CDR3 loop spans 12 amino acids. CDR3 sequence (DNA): TGTGCCACGGCGGCAGGGCCAGAGACCCAGTACTTC. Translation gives CATAAGPETQYF.

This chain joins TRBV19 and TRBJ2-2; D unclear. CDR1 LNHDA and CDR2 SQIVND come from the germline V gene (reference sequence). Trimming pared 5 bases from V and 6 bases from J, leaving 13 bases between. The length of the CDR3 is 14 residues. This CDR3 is CASSAEAVSGELFF. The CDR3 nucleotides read TGTGCCAGTAGTGCAGAGGCGGTATCCGGGGAGCTGTTTTTT.

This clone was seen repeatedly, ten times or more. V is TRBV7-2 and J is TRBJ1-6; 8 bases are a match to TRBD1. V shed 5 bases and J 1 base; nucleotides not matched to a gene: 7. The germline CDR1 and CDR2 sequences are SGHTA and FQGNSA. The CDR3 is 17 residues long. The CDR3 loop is CASSIGQGVSYNSPLHF. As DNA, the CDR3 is TGTGCCAGCAGCATAGGACAGGGAGTATCCTATAATTCACCCCTCCACTTT. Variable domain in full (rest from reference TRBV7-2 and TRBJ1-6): GAGVSQSPSNKVTEKGKDVELRCDPISGHTALYWYRQSLGQGLEFLIYFQGNSAPDKSGLPSDRFSAERTGGSVSTLTIQRTQQEDSAVYLCASSIGQGVSYNSPLHFGNGTRLTVT.

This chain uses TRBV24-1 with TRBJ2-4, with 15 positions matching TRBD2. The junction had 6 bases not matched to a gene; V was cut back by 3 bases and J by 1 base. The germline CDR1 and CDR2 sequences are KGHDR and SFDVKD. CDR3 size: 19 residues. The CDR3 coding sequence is TGTGCCACCAGTGATGCTCCGGGACTAGCGGGAGGCGCCAAAAACATTCAGTACTTC. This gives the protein CATSDAPGLAGGAKNIQYF.